The sample holds one count of the clone carrying this T cell receptor (beta chain). Trimming cost V 3 bases and J 7 bases; bases outside gene matches: 12. CDR3 length: 15 amino acids. The V gene's germline CDR1 is SGHDT and CDR2 YYEEEE. The data derive from a study of blood T cell repertoires in COVID-19. Study at large: Researchers got acute and convalescent COVID-19 samples from the United States, Italy and Spain. From T cells, B-cell-depleted T cells, or PBMCs came the material, which was cDNA or gDNA.

The data were produced by immunoSEQ multiplex PCR, yet TCRdb's version contains in-frame clones alone and is incomplete. Here the sample spans 110,000 or so clones, 65% to 80% being singletons. V is TRBV5-6 and J is TRBJ1-2, with TRBD1 identical over 7 bases. Sequencing was done on a sample of peripheral blood. The receptor was isolated from a woman aged 40-49 years with acute or convalescent COVID-19. This CDR3 is CASSSSDRVRFGYTF. The DNA of the CDR3 is TGTGCCAGCAGCTCTTCTGACAGGGTGAGGTTTGGCTACACCTTC. The whole variable domain, filled in from reference TRBV5-6 and TRBJ1-2, reads DAGVTQSPTHLIKTRGQQVTLRCSPKSGHDTVSWYQQALGQGPQFIFQYYEEEERQRGNFPDRFSGHQFPNYSSELNVNALLLGDSALYLCASSSSDRVRFGYTFGSGTRLTVV.